This TCR beta chain was recorded in a study of blood T cell repertoires in COVID-19 (dated by TCRdb to 2020 to 2021). Background on the whole study: Samples from collaborators originated in the United States, Italy and Spain and spanned both the acute and convalescent phases of COVID-19. Where available, HLA class I and class II types were taken from metadata supplied by the sample provider and were not determined by assay-based typing. Subjects who had been exposed to COVID-19, were actively infected with it, or had recovered from it provided the deeply sampled blood TCRbeta repertoires that made up the dataset. The prospective study material was composed of cDNA or gDNA derived from T cells, B-cell-depleted T cells, or PBMCs. Samples came from the ongoing ImmuneRACE study (first 160 participants) plus 1,254 subjects from 6 global collaborators. The sample metadata nearly always contained a de-identified subject ID, COVID-19 status, age in years and sex. A freely available public database, intended as a resource for researchers studying the immune response to SARS-CoV-2, is where the repertoires were released. Here is what the overall study found, with its caveats: How much clinical and demographic metadata was included differed by source and by participant, and the metadata was provided uncurated.

This clone was recorded once. Its antigen specificity is not known. It has no much larger one-base neighbor in the sample; base qualities were not kept. The collaborating institutions used their own protocols to collect whole blood in K2EDTA tubes. For TCRbeta analysis, collaborators shipped samples as frozen whole blood, isolated PBMCs, or DNA extracted from either of those sample types. The immunoSEQ Assay, a bias-controlled multiplex PCR, was used to amplify TCRbeta CDR3 regions from genomic DNA. From the authors' description of their analysis: Within the assay, amplification of reference gene primers was used to estimate how many nucleated cells each sample contained. Sequence reads were collapsed and filtered to measure the absolute abundance of every unique TCRbeta CDR3 rearrangement. Productive Simpson clonality was computed per sample as the square root of Simpson's diversity index over productive rearrangements. TCRdb obtained this table from immuneACCESS and retained in-frame rearrangements with V and J assigned. These tables miss some clones; where compared with another copy, unresolved V genes account for less than half of the shortfall, and the remainder is unexplained. Clone size and the V and J calls come from that table; the DNA yielded D and trimming. A total of about 360,000 clones appear in this sample, roughly 86% of them only once. The ten largest make up around 3% of the sample.

For this chain, trimming is 4 bases at the V end and 7 bases at the J end, and the number of junction bases without a gene match is 4. From the cysteine through the phenylalanine, the CDR3 covers 14 amino acids. Only the CDR3 region is kept as DNA, spanning 42 bases read in frame from base 1. The germline V gene (reference sequence) sets CDR1 to LGHDT and CDR2 to YNNKEL. The clonotype comes from a human donor in a cohort sampled during active COVID-19. The chain joins TRBV3-1 (or the pseudogene TRBV3-2) to TRBJ1-6, and 7 junction bases match TRBD1. The sample taken for sequencing was peripheral blood. The CDR3 loop reads CASSPDRSNSPLHF. DNA sequence: TGTGCCAGCAGCCCGGACAGGTCCAATTCACCCCTCCACTTT.